This T cell receptor (beta chain) emerged from a study of shared clonotypes between healthy human individuals. Study results and limitations: The sampled material consisted only of blood, and tissue repertoires are likely to differ. Generation of non-shared clonotypes was less probable than generation of clonotypes shared by all four donors.

As concerns this clone: Its matching antigen is unknown.

Repertoires were generated with immunoSEQ multiplex PCR, while TCRdb's copy carries only in-frame clones and drops some. The sample shows roughly 1,100,000 clones, 75% of them seen only once. This CDR3 region has 16 residues. Trimming took 0 bases from V and 3 from J; bases not matched to a gene: 4. The germline V gene has CDR1 SGHDT and CDR2 YYEEEE. The specimen sequenced was memory CD4+ T cells sorted from blood. Subset here: CD45RA-negative fraction. The V gene is TRBV5-6, the J gene TRBJ2-1; the match to TRBD1 covers 9 bases. The origin of this receptor is a man between 18 and 29 years old in good health. The CDR3 DNA follows: TGTGCCAGCAGCTTGGGACAGGGGGACCTCTACAATGAGCAGTTCTTC. Amino acids: CASSLGQGDLYNEQFF.